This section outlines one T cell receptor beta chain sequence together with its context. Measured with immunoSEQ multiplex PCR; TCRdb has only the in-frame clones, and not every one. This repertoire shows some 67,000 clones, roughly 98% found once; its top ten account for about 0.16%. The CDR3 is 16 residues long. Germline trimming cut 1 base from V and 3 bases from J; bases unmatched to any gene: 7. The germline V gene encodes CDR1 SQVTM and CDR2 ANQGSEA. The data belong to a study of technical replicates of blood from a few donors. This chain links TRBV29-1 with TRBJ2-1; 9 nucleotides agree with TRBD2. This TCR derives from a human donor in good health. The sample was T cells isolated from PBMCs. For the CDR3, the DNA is TGCAGCGTTGAAGGTGGGTCTAGCGGGGACTACAATGAGCAGTTCTTC. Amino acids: CSVEGGSSGDYNEQFF.